The clone carrying this T cell receptor (beta chain) was counted once. Its matching antigen is unknown. CDR3 size: 15 residues. Germline CDR1 is LNHDA and CDR2 is SQIVND (reference sequence). V was trimmed by 5 bases and J by 1 base, leaving 12 bases between them. This sample is drawn from a study of T cell responses to AZD1222 COVID-19 vaccine. The study's findings and limits: Spike-specific TCR breadth and depth were elevated following two AZD1222 doses.

Sequencing was performed with immunoSEQ multiplex PCR; in TCRdb, only in-frame clones are kept and a portion is missing. The sample yields some 150,000 clones, roughly 90% seen once. This chain uses TRBV19 with TRBJ1-5; weak D call: TRBD1 (5 bases). The receptor was derived from an adult in good health. The sequences come from peripheral blood, collected on day 0 of AZD1222 vaccination. The CDR3 loop reads CASSGGWDSNQPQHF. The CDR3, as DNA: TGTGCCAGTAGTGGTGGGTGGGACAGCAATCAGCCCCAGCATTTT.